These T cell receptor beta chains were read from a single sample in a study of CXCR3-negative and CXCR3-positive naive CD8 T cells. TCRdb re-called the 5' RACE reads and catalogs CDR3 proteins one per entry, DNA excluded. The sample totals 100,000 to 150,000 distinct CDR3 sequences; its top ten clones hold around 0.27%. The sample taken for sequencing was naive CXCR3- CD8+ T cells from blood. The receptor set was obtained from a human donor in good health. Some clones in this sample may be carry-over from other donors' samples. The CDR3 runs from the conserved cysteine through the conserved F or W.

cdr3_length: 13; v_call: TRBV29-1; j_call: TRBJ1-2; cdr3_aa: CSVDQGRIYGYTF
cdr3_length: 14; v_call: TRBV27; j_call: TRBJ2-7; cdr3_aa: CASSSPYRGNEQYF
cdr3_length: 13; v_call: TRBV6-5; j_call: TRBJ2-7; cdr3_aa: CASSFRGGYEQYF
cdr3_length: 12; v_call: TRBV7-9; j_call: TRBJ2-2; cdr3_aa: CASSFSTGELFF
cdr3_length: 16; v_call: TRBV7-2; j_call: TRBJ2-7; cdr3_aa: CASSSRLGQGVYEQYF
cdr3_length: 14; v_call: TRBV13; j_call: TRBJ1-2; cdr3_aa: CASSQLTGIWGYTF
cdr3_length: 17; v_call: TRBV15; j_call: TRBJ2-1; cdr3_aa: CATSSQGVAGPYNEQFF
cdr3_length: 14; v_call: TRBV2; j_call: TRBJ1-4; cdr3_aa: CASSEGRSNEKLFF
cdr3_length: 16; v_call: TRBV28; j_call: TRBJ2-1; cdr3_aa: CASSLVSASSYNEQFF
cdr3_length: 16; v_call: TRBV7-9; j_call: TRBJ2-2; cdr3_aa: CASSLTGAVNTGELFF
cdr3_length: 14; v_call: TRBV10-3; j_call: TRBJ2-1; cdr3_aa: CAISERVWSNEQFF
cdr3_length: 15; v_call: TRBV7-8; j_call: TRBJ2-1; cdr3_aa: CASDEAGWPRDEQFF
cdr3_length: 16; v_call: TRBV6-1; j_call: TRBJ2-4; cdr3_aa: CASSEHGPTAKNIQYF
cdr3_length: 16; v_call: TRBV7-8; j_call: TRBJ2-7; cdr3_aa: CASSLGVGTQIYEQYF
cdr3_length: 18; v_call: TRBV11-2; j_call: TRBJ2-1; cdr3_aa: CASSPWTSGGTTYNEQFF
cdr3_length: 14; v_call: TRBV7-9; j_call: TRBJ1-2; cdr3_aa: CASSPTGTVYGYTF
cdr3_length: 16; v_call: TRBV7-6; j_call: TRBJ2-1; cdr3_aa: CASSLAVMGGYNEQFF
cdr3_length: 17; v_call: TRBV9; j_call: TRBJ2-1; cdr3_aa: CASSGSSGTSTYNEQFF
cdr3_length: 14; v_call: TRBV12-3/TRBV12-4; j_call: TRBJ2-7; cdr3_aa: CASRPGQGYYEQYF
cdr3_length: 15; v_call: TRBV27; j_call: TRBJ2-3; cdr3_aa: CASRAAGGPVDTQYF
cdr3_length: 18; v_call: TRBV30; j_call: TRBJ1-6; cdr3_aa: CAWSLGAKMSSYNLPLHF
cdr3_length: 13; v_call: TRBV12-3/TRBV12-4; j_call: TRBJ1-1; cdr3_aa: CASSFGTNTEAFF
cdr3_length: 18; v_call: TRBV9; j_call: TRBJ2-7; cdr3_aa: CASSVGPQPGLADHEQYF
cdr3_length: 13; v_call: TRBV5-4; j_call: TRBJ1-1; cdr3_aa: CASSSFREGEAFF
cdr3_length: 12; v_call: TRBV29-1; j_call: TRBJ1-2; cdr3_aa: CSVEEHSGGCTF
cdr3_length: 14; v_call: TRBV28; j_call: TRBJ2-5; cdr3_aa: CAIHMAGPEETQYF
cdr3_length: 19; v_call: TRBV7-6; j_call: TRBJ2-1; cdr3_aa: CASSLVRLAGGPTYNEQFF
cdr3_length: 15; v_call: TRBV15; j_call: TRBJ1-4; cdr3_aa: CATSARTATNEKLFF
cdr3_length: 15; v_call: TRBV29-1; j_call: TRBJ2-5; cdr3_aa: CSVEVVGEGEETQYF
cdr3_length: 17; v_call: TRBV5-1; j_call: TRBJ2-2; cdr3_aa: CASSSRSGPGDTGELFF
cdr3_length: 14; v_call: TRBV6-2/TRBV6-3; j_call: TRBJ2-7; cdr3_aa: CASSYSTSAHEQYF
cdr3_length: 15; v_call: TRBV5-1; j_call: TRBJ2-7; cdr3_aa: CASSSLAGGGNEQYF
cdr3_length: 15; v_call: TRBV10-3; j_call: TRBJ1-1; cdr3_aa: CAISDYRGGNTEAFF
cdr3_length: 13; v_call: TRBV12-3/TRBV12-4; j_call: TRBJ2-1; cdr3_aa: CASSFGQVDEQFF
cdr3_length: 14; v_call: TRBV7-9; j_call: TRBJ2-1; cdr3_aa: CASSLVIAPNEQFF
cdr3_length: 13; v_call: TRBV5-1; j_call: TRBJ2-7; cdr3_aa: CASSLEQTHEQYF
cdr3_length: 14; v_call: TRBV28; j_call: TRBJ2-1; cdr3_aa: CASSPRSSYNEQFF
cdr3_length: 11; v_call: TRBV28; j_call: TRBJ2-4; cdr3_aa: CASSPTNIQYF
cdr3_length: 14; v_call: TRBV19; j_call: TRBJ1-1; cdr3_aa: CASSIDRGIAEAFF
cdr3_length: 12; v_call: TRBV9; j_call: TRBJ2-2; cdr3_aa: CASSPNAGELFF
cdr3_length: 15; v_call: TRBV28; j_call: TRBJ2-3; cdr3_aa: CASSFRVELADTQYF
cdr3_length: 17; v_call: TRBV7-9; j_call: TRBJ1-1; cdr3_aa: CASSFPALRAREEEAFF
cdr3_length: 16; v_call: TRBV7-7; j_call: TRBJ2-1; cdr3_aa: CASSLAGWVPYNEQFF
cdr3_length: 14; v_call: TRBV12-3/TRBV12-4; j_call: TRBJ2-1; cdr3_aa: CASSLAGPDREQFF
cdr3_length: 15; v_call: TRBV7-9; j_call: TRBJ1-4; cdr3_aa: CASSEGQGTNEKLFF
cdr3_length: 13; v_call: TRBV29-1; j_call: TRBJ2-7; cdr3_aa: CSVLRSSTYEQYF
cdr3_length: 14; v_call: TRBV2; j_call: TRBJ2-3; cdr3_aa: CANTSGRSTDTQYF
cdr3_length: 11; v_call: TRBV20-1; j_call: TRBJ1-3; cdr3_aa: CSAFSGNTIYF
cdr3_length: 20; v_call: TRBV21-1; j_call: TRBJ2-7; cdr3_aa: CASSKLGPTRTPLTHYEQYF
cdr3_length: 14; v_call: TRBV7-2; j_call: TRBJ2-1; cdr3_aa: CASVKQRSYNEQFF
cdr3_length: 16; v_call: TRBV28; j_call: TRBJ1-2; cdr3_aa: CARSFMFWKGGYGYTF
cdr3_length: 14; v_call: TRBV4-1; j_call: TRBJ1-2; cdr3_aa: CASSHGTGNYGYTF
cdr3_length: 12; v_call: TRBV29-1; j_call: TRBJ2-7; cdr3_aa: CSVRDRDYEQYF
cdr3_length: 16; v_call: TRBV11-2; j_call: TRBJ2-2; cdr3_aa: CASSLPASGNTGELFF
cdr3_length: 15; v_call: TRBV5-1; j_call: TRBJ2-7; cdr3_aa: CASLKGGSYGDEQYF
cdr3_length: 19; v_call: TRBV11-2; j_call: TRBJ2-2; cdr3_aa: CASSFPMGGAPANTGELFF
cdr3_length: 17; v_call: TRBV5-6; j_call: TRBJ1-6; cdr3_aa: CASSSTPDRSRESPLHF